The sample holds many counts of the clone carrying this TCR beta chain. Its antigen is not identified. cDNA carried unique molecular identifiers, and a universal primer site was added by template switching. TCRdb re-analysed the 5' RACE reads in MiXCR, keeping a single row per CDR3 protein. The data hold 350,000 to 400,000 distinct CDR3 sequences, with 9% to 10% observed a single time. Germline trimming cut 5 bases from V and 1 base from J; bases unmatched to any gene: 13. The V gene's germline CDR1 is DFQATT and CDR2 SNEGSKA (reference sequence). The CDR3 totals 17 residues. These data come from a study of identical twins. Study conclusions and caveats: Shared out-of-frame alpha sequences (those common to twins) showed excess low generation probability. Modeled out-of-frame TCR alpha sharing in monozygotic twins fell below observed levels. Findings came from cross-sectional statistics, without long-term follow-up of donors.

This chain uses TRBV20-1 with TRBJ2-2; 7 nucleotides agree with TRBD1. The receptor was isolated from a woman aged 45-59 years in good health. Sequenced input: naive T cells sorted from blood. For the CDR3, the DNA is TGCAGTGCTCCAAACCCCTGGGACAGACAGAACACCGGGGAGCTGTTTTTT. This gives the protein CSAPNPWDRQNTGELFF.